This passage covers 8 T cell receptor beta chains from one sample sequenced in a study of T cell responses to AZD1222 COVID-19 vaccine. Clones were read by immunoSEQ multiplex PCR, and TCRdb kept only the in-frame ones, dropping some. Of about 130,000 clones listed, over 90% were seen once; the top ten hold about 5.1%. Sequenced material: peripheral blood, taken on day 0 of AZD1222 vaccination. The source of these receptors is an adult in good health.

V gene TRBV27 combines with J gene TRBJ2-1; 11 bases are a match to TRBD1. Trimming took 4 bases from V and 6 from J; bases not matched to a gene: 5. The CDR3 length is 15 residues. The germline V gene has CDR1 MNHEY and CDR2 SMNVEV (reference sequence). In DNA form, the CDR3 reads TGTGCCAGCAGTTCGGACAGGGGGCGGTTCAATGAGCAGTTCTTC. Its translation is CASSSDRGRFNEQFF.

This chain uses TRBV6-4 with TRBJ1-1, with D possibly TRBD1 on 6 matching bases. CDR3 length: 13 residues. Per the germline V gene, CDR1 is MRHNA and CDR2 is SNTAGT. The ends were cut back, 4 bases at V and 1 base at J, with 7 bases in the middle. The CDR3 protein is CASSAGANTEAFF. In nucleotides, the CDR3 is TGTGCCAGCAGTGCAGGGGCGAACACTGAAGCTTTCTTT.

The chain couples TRBV7-9 to TRBJ2-7; TRBD1 matches at 9 bases. CDR1 SEHNR and CDR2 FQNEAQ come from the germline V gene (reference sequence). The ends lost 5 bases at V and 13 bases at J; junction bases unmatched: 9. The CDR3 length is 12 residues. DNA for the CDR3: TGTGCCAGCAGCCCAGCACAGGGGGCGTTATACTTC. Protein sequence: CASSPAQGALYF.

This chain connects TRBV9 to TRBJ1-6, with 8 bases that match TRBD1. Germline CDR1 reads SGDLS; CDR2 reads YYNGEE. The CDR3 has 16 residues. Trimming cost V 0 bases and J 3 bases; bases outside gene matches: 2. This chain's CDR3 is CASSVGQGIYNSPLHF. CDR3 nucleotide sequence: TGTGCCAGCAGCGTAGGACAGGGGATCTATAATTCACCCCTCCACTTT. Based on the CDR3 plus reference TRBV9 and TRBJ1-6, the full variable domain is DSGVTQTPKHLITATGQRVTLRCSPRSGDLSVYWYQQSLDQGLQFLIQYYNGEERAKGNILERFSAQQFPDLHSELNLSSLELGDSALYFCASSVGQGIYNSPLHFGNGTRLTVT.

The chain links TRBV5-4 to TRBJ2-3; the D gene is possibly TRBD1 (5 bases). Germline assignment: CDR1 SGHNT and CDR2 YYREEE (reference sequence). This CDR3 has 14 amino acids. V lost 1 base, J lost 3 bases, and 9 bases lay in between. The CDR3 loop reads CASSLFQGTDTQYF. In nucleotides, the CDR3 is TGTGCCAGCAGCTTGTTTCAGGGAACAGATACGCAGTATTTT.

V and J are TRBV5-1 and TRBJ2-3, with 10 bases aligning to TRBD2. The CDR3 has 16 residues. Trimming removed 4 bases from V and 5 bases from J; junction bases left unmatched: 10. Germline CDR1 SGHRS, CDR2 YFSETQ. The CDR3 region has the DNA TGCGCCAGCAGCGCCTCTAGCGGGAGATATTTAGATACGCAGTATTTT. It translates to CASSASSGRYLDTQYF.

This sequence joins TRBV27 and TRBJ1-5; D unclear. The CDR3 length is 16 residues. Per the germline V gene, CDR1 is MNHEY and CDR2 is SMNVEV (reference sequence). Trimming removed 0 bases from V and 4 bases from J, with 13 bases in between. DNA for the CDR3: TGTGCCAGCAGTTTATCAAGGAACAGCGGGAATCAGCCCCAGCATTTT. It is translated as CASSLSRNSGNQPQHF.

The chain has TRBV4-2 and TRBJ1-2, with D tentatively TRBD1 (6 bases). The ends were cut back, 3 bases at V and 0 bases at J, with 14 bases in the middle. This CDR3 is 16 amino acids long. CDR1 and CDR2 (germline): LGHNA, YNFKEQ. The DNA for the CDR3 is TGTGCCAGCAGCCAGGTGGCAGGGGAGGCTAACTATGGCTACACCTTC. Translating gives CASSQVAGEANYGYTF.